This entry lists 23 T cell receptor beta chains sequenced from one sample in a study of blood T cell repertoires in COVID-19. Libraries were prepared by immunoSEQ multiplex PCR; TCRdb keeps only in-frame clonotypes and omits some of them. The sample has under 250,000 clones, approximately 89% seen once. Sequencing input: PBMCs or T cells enriched from blood (not recorded which). These receptor sequences come from a woman aged 25 to 39 who had been exposed to COVID-19.

CDR3 loop: CASSQRGRGNTIYF. The CDR3 region has the DNA TGTGCCAGCAGTCAAAGGGGGAGAGGAAACACCATATATTTT. V and J are TRBV6-5 and TRBJ1-3; TRBD1 is a possible D gene (6 bases). Germline CDR1 reads MNHEY; CDR2 reads SVGAGI. The CDR3 is 14 amino acids. Trimming took off 5 bases at V and 4 bases at J, with 12 bases between the two ends.

The chain carries TRBV11-2 and TRBJ1-4; maybe TRBD1 (5 bases). The germline V and J ends were trimmed by 2 bases and 8 bases, with 9 bases remaining between them. Germline values: CDR1 SGHAT, CDR2 FQNNGV. The CDR3 length is 13 residues. The CDR3 sequence: CASSLRPGEKLFF. The CDR3 nucleotides are TGTGCCAGCAGCTTAAGGCCAGGGGAAAAACTGTTTTTT.

The chain joins TRBV2 to TRBJ2-1; perhaps TRBD2 as D (6 bases). Germline CDR1 is SNHLY and CDR2 is FYNNEI. The CDR3 is 17 amino acids. The V end was cut by 5 bases, the J end by 4 bases, with 21 bases between. CDR3 bases: TGTGCCAGCAGTTCAAATGGTCTAGCGAGGGCGTACAATGAGCAGTTCTTC. It translates to CASSSNGLARAYNEQFF.

The J gene is TRBJ2-5, the V gene TRBV4-2; 9 bases are a match to TRBD2. The J segment lost 1 base and the V segment lost 4 bases, leaving 7 bases of the junction unmatched. The germline CDR1 and CDR2 sequences are LGHNA and YNFKEQ. The CDR3 sequence is 16 residues long. The DNA for the CDR3 is TGTGCCAGCAGCCCACTTAGCGGGAGAGCCCAAGAGACCCAGTACTTC. Amino acids: CASSPLSGRAQETQYF.

This sequence joins TRBV10-3 and TRBJ1-2, with D possibly TRBD1 on 5 matching bases. The germline CDR1 and CDR2 sequences are ENHRY and SYGVKD. V was shortened by 0 bases and J by 4 bases, with 12 bases between the two germline ends. This CDR3 spans 15 amino acids. For the CDR3, the DNA is TGTGCCATCAGTGAGTCGTCGGACACCACCTATGGCTACACCTTC. It codes for CAISESSDTTYGYTF.

The chain carries TRBV5-4 and TRBJ2-3, with 10 bases identical to TRBD2. CDR1 is SGHNT and CDR2 is YYREEE in the germline V gene (reference sequence). The CDR3 has 15 amino acids. V trimming: 4 bases; J trimming: 3 bases; junction bases outside the gene matches: 5. CDR3 residues: CASSEGLARTDTQYF. CDR3 DNA sequence: TGTGCCAGCAGCGAGGGACTAGCGCGTACAGATACGCAGTATTTT.

The chain recombines TRBV18 with TRBJ2-2; tentative D call: TRBD2 (6 bases). The CDR3 covers 16 residues. Germline CDR1 reads KGHSH; CDR2 reads LQKENI. V lost 4 bases and J 1 base, leaving 13 bases between the germline ends. In DNA, the CDR3 is TGTGCCAGCTCACACGGAACTAGCAGGAACACCGGGGAGCTGTTTTTT. It translates to CASSHGTSRNTGELFF. The full variable domain, with the rest looked up from reference TRBV18 and TRBJ2-2, is NAGVMQNPRHLVRRRGQEARLRCSPMKGHSHVYWYRQLPEEGLKFMVYLQKENIIDESGMPKERFSAEFPKEGPSILRIQQVVRGDSAAYFCASSHGTSRNTGELFFGEGSRLTVL.

V is TRBV19 and J is TRBJ2-5, with TRBD1 matching 11 bases. The CDR3 is 15 residues long. Trimming cost V 6 bases and J 1 base; bases outside gene matches: 4. Germline V gene sequence: CDR1 LNHDA, CDR2 SQIVND (reference sequence). CDR3 in amino acids: CASSSGTGGQETQYF. CDR3 DNA: TGTGCCAGTAGCTCCGGGACAGGGGGCCAAGAGACCCAGTACTTC.

This chain connects TRBV29-1 to TRBJ2-7, with 10 bases that match TRBD1. This CDR3 is 17 amino acids long. The germline V gene has CDR1 SQVTM and CDR2 ANQGSEA. V lost 1 base and J lost 2; bases outside the gene matches: 11. In DNA form, the CDR3 reads TGCAGCGTTGAAGGCCGCCGGGGACAGGGGACGCCCTACGAGCAGTACTTC. Amino acids: CSVEGRRGQGTPYEQYF.

The chain links TRBV19 to TRBJ1-5, with TRBD1 matching over 10 bases. V dropped 3 bases and J dropped 7; count of bases not matched to a gene: 3. Germline values: CDR1 LNHDA, CDR2 SQIVND (reference sequence). The CDR3 runs to 14 residues. The CDR3 loop reads CASSIRTGGQPQHF. The CDR3 DNA reads TGTGCCAGTAGTATTAGGACAGGGGGGCAGCCCCAGCATTTT.

This sequence joins TRBV6-1 and TRBJ2-7; 9 bases fit TRBD1. Germline CDR1 MNHNS, CDR2 SASEGT. The ends lost 2 bases at V and 2 bases at J; junction bases unmatched: 7. CDR3 length: 16 amino acids. Here the CDR3 DNA reads TGTGCCAGCAGTGAATCCGGGACAGGGTTACCCTACGAGCAGTACTTC. As protein: CASSESGTGLPYEQYF.

This sequence joins TRBV30 and TRBJ2-2; 8 nucleotides line up with TRBD1. After removal of 5 bases from V and 4 bases from J, the junction contained 6 bases not matched to a gene. Germline loops: CDR1 GTSNPN, CDR2 SVGIG (reference sequence). This CDR3 contains 14 residues. The CDR3 coding sequence is TGTGCCTGGTCAGGGGGCTCGGGCACCGGGGAGCTGTTTTTT. Its protein is CAWSGGSGTGELFF.

The rearrangement links TRBV9 to TRBJ2-1; D is unresolved. Germline lookup yields CDR1 SGDLS and CDR2 YYNGEE. The V gene lost 3 bases and the J gene lost 7 bases, with 8 bases spanning the gap. The CDR3 totals 12 residues. The CDR3 reads CASSDVRNEQFF. CDR3 coding DNA: TGTGCCAGCAGCGATGTTAGAAATGAGCAGTTCTTC. Complete variable domain (other parts from reference TRBV9 and TRBJ2-1): DSGVTQTPKHLITATGQRVTLRCSPRSGDLSVYWYQQSLDQGLQFLIQYYNGEERAKGNILERFSAQQFPDLHSELNLSSLELGDSALYFCASSDVRNEQFFGPGTRLTVL.

V gene TRBV5-1 combines with J gene TRBJ2-5; TRBD1 matches at 8 bases. Germline V gives CDR1 SGHRS, CDR2 YFSETQ. V trimming: 0 bases; J trimming: 7 bases; junction bases outside the gene matches: 8. The CDR3 spans 15 residues. CDR3 sequence (DNA): TGCGCCAGCAGCTTGGGGCAGGGGGCGGCAGTGACCCAGTACTTC. This translates into CASSLGQGAAVTQYF.

This CDR3 reads CASSVGVSGTDTQYF. For the CDR3, the DNA is TGTGCCAGCAGCGTAGGAGTCAGCGGCACAGATACGCAGTATTTT. The chain couples TRBV9 to TRBJ2-3, with D unclear. CDR1 is SGDLS and CDR2 is YYNGEE in the germline V gene. This CDR3 is 15 amino acids long. V was pared by 0 bases and J by 1 base, with 9 bases between.

The gene calls are TRBV27 and TRBJ1-4; D is uncertain. CDR3 size: 14 residues. Per germline, CDR1 MNHEY and CDR2 SMNVEV (reference sequence). V was cut by 5 bases and J by 4 bases, with 11 bases left in between. CDR3 sequence reads: CASSPVRHNEKLFF. Here the CDR3 DNA reads TGTGCCAGCAGTCCTGTCAGGCATAATGAAAAACTGTTTTTT. The full variable domain, with the rest looked up from reference TRBV27 and TRBJ1-4, is EAQVTQNPRYLITVTGKKLTVTCSQNMNHEYMSWYRQDPGLGLRQIYYSMNVEVTDKGDVPEGYKVSRKEKRNFPLILESPSPNQTSLYFCASSPVRHNEKLFFGSGTQLSVL.

The V gene is TRBV5-1, the J gene TRBJ2-1, with 12 positions matching TRBD2. J lost 8 bases, V lost 0 bases, and 6 bases had no gene match. The CDR3 contains 16 residues. Per the germline V gene, CDR1 is SGHRS and CDR2 is YFSETQ. This CDR3 reads CASSLGLGLAGDEQFF. The CDR3 nucleotides are TGCGCCAGCAGCTTGGGGTTGGGACTAGCGGGCGATGAGCAGTTCTTC.

The genes are TRBV28 and TRBJ2-7; weak D call: TRBD1 (6 bases). The CDR3 has 16 residues. Germline V lookup: CDR1 MDHEN, CDR2 SYDVKM. V lost 6 bases to trimming and J lost 0 bases, with 18 bases between them. The CDR3 region is CASSRLPSTGSYEQYF. CDR3 bases: TGTGCCAGCAGCCGTCTACCCTCGACAGGCTCCTACGAGCAGTACTTC.

This chain connects TRBV10-3 to TRBJ1-2, with 7 nucleotides matching TRBD1. Germline V gene data show CDR1 as ENHRY and CDR2 as SYGVKD. This CDR3 is built from 14 residues. The V segment lost 5 bases and the J segment 3 bases; nucleotides outside the gene matches: 6. CDR3: CAISQGEVDYGYTF. For the CDR3, the DNA is TGTGCCATCAGTCAGGGGGAAGTAGACTATGGCTACACCTTC.

The chain has TRBV2 and TRBJ1-1; D might be TRBD1 (5 bases). Deletions cut 9 bases from V and 1 base from J, with 18 bases between. The CDR3 runs to 15 residues. Germline V lookup: CDR1 SNHLY, CDR2 FYNNEI. CDR3 sequence reads: CASWEGPGENTEAFF. CDR3 sequence (DNA): TGTGCCAGTTGGGAGGGCCCGGGGGAGAACACTGAAGCTTTCTTT.

V is TRBV24-1 and J is TRBJ2-2; D gene unclear. V was pared by 5 bases and J by 5 bases, with 5 bases between. The CDR3 loop spans 12 amino acids. The germline gives CDR1 KGHDR, CDR2 SFDVKD. The CDR3 is CATSALTGELFF. The CDR3 DNA follows: TGTGCCACCAGTGCCTTAACCGGGGAGCTGTTTTTT.

V usage is TRBV28 and J usage is TRBJ2-7; 8 bases align to TRBD1. CDR1 is MDHEN and CDR2 is SYDVKM in the germline V gene. V trimming: 6 bases; J trimming: 0 bases; junction bases outside the gene matches: 7. CDR3 length equals 15 residues. The DNA for the CDR3 is TGTGCCAGCAGCCCTTGGACAGGGAGCTCCTACGAGCAGTACTTC. It specifies CASSPWTGSSYEQYF.

V is TRBV29-1 and J is TRBJ2-6; D is uncertain. Germline V gives CDR1 SQVTM, CDR2 ANQGSEA. This CDR3 is built from 13 residues. Deletions cut 7 bases from V and 0 bases from J, with 7 bases between. In DNA form, the CDR3 reads TGCAGCGCAATAATCTCTGGGGCCAACGTCCTGACTTTC. Translated: CSAIISGANVLTF.